This TCR beta chain appears in the sequencing data of a study of cytomegalovirus exposure and HLA in healthy donors. Study-wide findings and caveats: The study designated about 180 TCR beta chains cytomegalovirus-associated.

Only a few counts were recorded for this clone. Its antigen is unidentified. Both 60 Vbeta primers and 13 Jbeta primers went into the PCR. The method was immunoSEQ multiplex PCR; TCRdb's version includes in-frame clones alone and lacks a portion of them. The profile covers about 130,000 clones, with around 81% appearing a single time and 0.7% taken by the ten largest. Per germline, CDR1 MNHNY and CDR2 SVGAGI (reference sequence). Between the trimmed V and J ends, which lost 7 bases and 6 bases, there was a span of 14 bases. This CDR3 is 13 amino acids long. The receptor comes from a young man in good health and CMV-seronegative. The rearrangement uses TRBV6-6 and TRBJ2-3; no clear D gene. The sequencing sample was made of PBMCs. The CDR3 spells CASTLNFLDTQYF. In DNA form, the CDR3 reads TGTGCCAGCACCCTGAACTTTTTGGATACGCAGTATTTT.